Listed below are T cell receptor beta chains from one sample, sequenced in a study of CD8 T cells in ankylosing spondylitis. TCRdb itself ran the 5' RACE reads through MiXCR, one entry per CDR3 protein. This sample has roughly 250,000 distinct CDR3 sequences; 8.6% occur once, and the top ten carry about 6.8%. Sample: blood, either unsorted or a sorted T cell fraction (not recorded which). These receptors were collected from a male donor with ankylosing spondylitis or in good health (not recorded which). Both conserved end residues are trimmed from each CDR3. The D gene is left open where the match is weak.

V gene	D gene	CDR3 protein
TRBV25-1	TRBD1	ASSGHPGQGSEKLF
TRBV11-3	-	ASSSSTEEGEAF
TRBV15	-	ATSSAGRETQY
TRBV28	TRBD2	ASTLLAESTDTQY
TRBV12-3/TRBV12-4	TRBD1	ASSSGTGGRDTGELF
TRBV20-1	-	SADASPGLNEQF
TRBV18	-	ASSRDVQNQPQH
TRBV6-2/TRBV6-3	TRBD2	ASSYSTVAGGPYNEQF
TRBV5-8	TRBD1	ASSLGPWTGPYGYT
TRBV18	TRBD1	ASSPDRASNYGYT
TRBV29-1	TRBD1	SGTTGVGTEAF
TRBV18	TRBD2	ASSPPRQHIAGTLYNEQF
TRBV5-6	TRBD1	ASSFTTGYEQF
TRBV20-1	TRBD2	SAPRDGRGQETQY
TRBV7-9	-	ARGPGPLSTEAF
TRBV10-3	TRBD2	AIRGTSGRAYEQY
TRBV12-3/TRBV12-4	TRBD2	ASSLRIRGGLQF
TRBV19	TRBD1	ASSISGGAETQY
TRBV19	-	ASSSWPAYNEQF
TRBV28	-	ASSPDLDDEQY
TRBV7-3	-	ASSLTRQDPEAF
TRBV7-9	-	ASSLATEDTQY
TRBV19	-	ASSSGAAQY
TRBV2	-	ASRRSWTGTPPYNEQF
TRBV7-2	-	ASSWNNSPLH
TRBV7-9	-	ATTGGARAEAF
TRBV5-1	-	ASALSPSSSPDTQY
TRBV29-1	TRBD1	SVRDSSYEQY
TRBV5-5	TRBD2	ASSLDAGRATDTQY
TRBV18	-	ASSPQPNKQF
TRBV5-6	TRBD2	ASTLAGGRLHEQY
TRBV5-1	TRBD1	ASWAGTGSDTIY
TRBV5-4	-	ASSLGVKETQY
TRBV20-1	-	SATEANYGYT
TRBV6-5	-	ASSYKRVTEAF
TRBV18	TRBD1	ASSRRQGPAQY
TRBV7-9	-	ASAGRNTGELF
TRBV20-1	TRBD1	SASPGQVGNEQF
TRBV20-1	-	SALSGPSYTQY
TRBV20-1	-	SARGEGRVTEAF
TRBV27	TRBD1	ASSSGTGSNSRWEQY
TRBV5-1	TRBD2	ASSFNSPAGGSYEQY
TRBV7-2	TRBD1	ASRPRQGATDTQY
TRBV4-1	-	ASSQELDSEGSQPQH
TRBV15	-	ATSRDPASNEQY
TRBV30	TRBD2	AWSRLASSTDTQY
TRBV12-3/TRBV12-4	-	ASSPGPSASYT
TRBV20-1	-	SAEDPPYGYT
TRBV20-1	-	SARDNRRGSRNEQF
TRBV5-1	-	ASSLGRAVGDSEAF
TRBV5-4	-	ASSLGGDPYNSPLH
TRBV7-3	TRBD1	ASSSQGGGNTEAF